A selection of T cell receptor beta chains follows, all from one sample in a study of CD8+ T cells in alopecia areata. Generated by immunoSEQ multiplex PCR, the TCRdb table keeps only in-frame clones and is missing some. The table has approximately 200,000 clones, 55% to 75% seen once. Sample: CD4+ T cells sorted from blood, taken at week 24, from a patient treated with tofacitinib. The receptor source for this set is a human donor with alopecia areata. Both conserved end residues are part of each CDR3. The D gene is left open where the match is weak. The size of a clone is reported for some rows only, either as once, few or many, or as a class for expanded clones.

v_call	j_call	d_call	clone_size	cdr3_nt	cdr3_aa
TRBV15	TRBJ1-1	TRBD1	few	TGTGCCACCAGCAGGGACAGGGCTGGGAACACTGAAGCTTTCTTT	CATSRDRAGNTEAFF
TRBV5-1	TRBJ2-2	-	once	TGCGCCAGCAGCCCCGGGACTGGGAACACCGGGGAGCTGTTTTTT	CASSPGTGNTGELFF
TRBV25-1	TRBJ1-2	TRBD1	-	TGTGCCAGCAGCGACCTGGCCGGGACAGCCTATGGCTACACCTTC	CASSDLAGTAYGYTF
TRBV10-3	TRBJ2-1	-	-	TGTGCCATCAGTGAGTCCCAGCCGAACTACAATGAGCAGTTCTTC	CAISESQPNYNEQFF
TRBV4-1	TRBJ2-5	TRBD2	few	TGCGCCAGCAGCCAGGCGACTAGCGGGTCCCAAGAGACCCAGTACTTC	CASSQATSGSQETQYF
TRBV7-2	TRBJ2-3	-	few	TGTGCCAGCAGCCCCACAGGACAGAGCACAGATACGCAGTATTTT	CASSPTGQSTDTQYF
TRBV29-1	TRBJ2-1	-	-	TGCAGCGTTGATCCGGGACCTGAGCAGTTCTTC	CSVDPGPEQFF
TRBV10-3	TRBJ1-2	-	-	TGTGCCATCAGTGAGTTCGAGGCTAACTATGGCTACACCTTC	CAISEFEANYGYTF
TRBV29-1	TRBJ1-2	-	few	TGCAGCGTTGTGGAGAACTATGGCTACACCTTC	CSVVENYGYTF
TRBV5-1	TRBJ1-1	-	few	TGCGCCAGCAGCGTCTCCGGGACCAATATGTACACTGAAGCTTTCTTT	CASSVSGTNMYTEAFF
TRBV9	TRBJ2-3	TRBD2	-	TGTGCCAGCAGCGTAGAGGCTAGCGGGAGTAGCACAGATACGCAGTATTTT	CASSVEASGSSTDTQYF
TRBV27	TRBJ2-7	-	few	TGTGCCAGCAGTTTCAGGCAGGGGGGATACGAGTACTTC	CASSFRQGGYEYF
TRBV28	TRBJ1-1	-	-	TGTGCCAGCAGTTTGACCGTGAACACTGAAGCTTTCTTT	CASSLTVNTEAFF
TRBV18	TRBJ2-3	-	-	TGTGCCAGCTCGCCAGGTACAGGGAGGGATGATACGCAGTATTTT	CASSPGTGRDDTQYF
TRBV5-6	TRBJ2-5	-	-	TGTGCCAGCAGCTTAAGAACAGGTCAAGAGACCCAGTACTTC	CASSLRTGQETQYF
TRBV5-1	TRBJ2-5	TRBD2	once	TGCGCCAGCAGCTTGGGCGGGACTAGAGGGGAGACCCAGTACTTC	CASSLGGTRGETQYF
TRBV27	TRBJ1-2	-	-	TGTGCCAGCAGTTTATCGTGGGATAACTATGGCTACACCTTC	CASSLSWDNYGYTF
TRBV5-1	TRBJ2-1	-	few	TGCGCCAGCAGCTTGGGATTCAATGAGCAGTTCTTC	CASSLGFNEQFF
TRBV18	TRBJ2-1	-	few	TGTGCCAGCTCACCGGACACTTACAATGAGCAGTTCTTC	CASSPDTYNEQFF
TRBV30	TRBJ1-1	-	-	TGTGCCTGGAGTGGCCAGGGGAACACTGAAGCTTTCTTT	CAWSGQGNTEAFF
TRBV30	TRBJ2-7	-	-	TGTGCCTGGAGTTCCGGGGAAGGGGAGCAGTACTTC	CAWSSGEGEQYF
TRBV6-5	TRBJ2-3	-	few	TGTGCCAGCAGTTCCCCGGGATTAGCCTCAGATACGCAGTATTTT	CASSSPGLASDTQYF
TRBV5-1	TRBJ2-5	-	-	TGCGCCAGTACGGGCGGGGCACAAGAGACCCAGTACTTC	CASTGGAQETQYF
TRBV5-4	TRBJ1-1	TRBD1	-	TGTGCCAGCAGCTTGCCGGGGGCAGGGGGCACTGAAGCTTTCTTT	CASSLPGAGGTEAFF
TRBV1	TRBJ1-5	-	-	TGCACCAGCAGCCAAGGAGAGGGACAGGGAGGTAATCAGCCCCAGCATTTT	CTSSQGEGQGGNQPQHF
TRBV10-3	TRBJ2-3	-	few	TGTGCCATCACCTTTTCGGGCACAGATACGCAGTATTTT	CAITFSGTDTQYF
TRBV4-2	TRBJ2-4	-	-	TGTGCCAGCAGCCAAGACTCGGGACTTCAGTACTTC	CASSQDSGLQYF
TRBV29-1	TRBJ1-4	-	-	TGCAGCGTCGGCGGGGGAAATAATGAAAAACTGTTTTTT	CSVGGGNNEKLFF
TRBV7-2	TRBJ1-2	TRBD1	-	TGTGCCAGCAGCTTGGACAGGGGGCTCATCTATGGCTACACCTTC	CASSLDRGLIYGYTF
TRBV7-9	TRBJ2-7	TRBD2	few	TGTGCCAGCAAATCTAGCGGGCCCTCCTACGAGCAGTACTTC	CASKSSGPSYEQYF
TRBV11-2	TRBJ2-3	-	few	TGTGCCAGCAGCTTAGAGCCCTGGGAATCGGATACGCAGTATTTT	CASSLEPWESDTQYF
TRBV9	TRBJ1-2	-	-	TGTGCCAGCAGCGTAGGGTGGCAGAACTATGGCTACACCTTC	CASSVGWQNYGYTF
TRBV4-3	TRBJ2-1	TRBD2	-	TGCGCCAGCAGCCAAGAGGGCGGGGGGGTCTCCTACAATGAGCAGTTCTTC	CASSQEGGGVSYNEQFF
TRBV28	TRBJ1-2	TRBD1	-	TGTGCCAGCAGAATAGACAGGGGCTCAGCTAACTATGGCTACACCTTC	CASRIDRGSANYGYTF
TRBV29-1	TRBJ2-3	-	once	TGCAGCGCAGACGGTCAGGTGGGCACAGATACGCAGTATTTT	CSADGQVGTDTQYF
TRBV5-4	TRBJ2-7	-	few	TGTGCCAGCAGCGTCGACATGACCTACTCCTACGAGCAGTACTTC	CASSVDMTYSYEQYF
TRBV9	TRBJ1-4	-	-	TGTGCCAGCAGCGTAGGGACAGCAACTAATGAAAAACTGTTTTTT	CASSVGTATNEKLFF
TRBV5-1	TRBJ2-5	TRBD2	-	TGCGCCAGCAGCGAAGGGACTACAAAAGAGACCCAGTACTTC	CASSEGTTKETQYF
TRBV25-1	TRBJ2-3	-	-	TGTGCCAGCGGATATACAAGGCAGTATTTT	CASGYTRQYF
TRBV4-2	TRBJ1-5	-	-	TGTGCCAGCAGCGCTGGGGGCAATCAGCCCCAGCATTTT	CASSAGGNQPQHF